What follows describes a single T cell receptor beta chain. What this receptor recognizes is not known. Per-nucleotide qualities are absent, and no much larger clonotype sits a single base away. Based on the germline V gene, the CDR1 and CDR2 sequences are MNHEY and SVGAGI. V is shortened by 6 bases, J by 1 base, and the region joining them spans 13 bases. The CDR3, from cysteine to phenylalanine, totals 15 residues. The DNA shown is the 45-base CDR3, in frame from base 1. These data come from a study of blood T cell repertoires in COVID-19 (dated by TCRdb to the early 2020s). General notes on the study: Samples from collaborators originated in the United States, Italy and Spain and spanned both the acute and convalescent phases of COVID-19. The material from the prospective study consisted of cDNA or gDNA derived from T cells, B-cell-depleted T cells, or PBMCs. Deeply sampled blood TCRbeta repertoires from subjects exposed to, actively infected with, or recovered from COVID-19 were included in the dataset. The repertoires were released in a freely available public database intended as a resource for research on the immune response to SARS-CoV-2. The samples were drawn from the first 160 participants of the ongoing ImmuneRACE study and from 1,200 or so subjects provided by 6 global collaborators. A de-identified subject ID, COVID-19 status, age in years and sex were almost always included in the sample metadata. Where HLA class I and class II types were available, the types were taken from metadata supplied by the sample provider, not from assay-based typing. Results and caveats for the whole study, not just this receptor: How much clinical and demographic metadata was included differed by source and by participant, and the metadata was provided uncurated.

One collaborating source in Seattle enrolled patients while the patients were actively infected and followed the patients over time throughout the course of disease. The collaborating institutions used their own protocols to collect whole blood in K2EDTA tubes. For TCRbeta analysis, collaborator samples were shipped as frozen whole blood, as isolated PBMCs, or as DNA extracted from either sample type. TCRbeta CDR3 regions were amplified from genomic DNA using the immunoSEQ Assay, a bias-controlled multiplex PCR. The study's processing was this. Nucleated cell counts per sample were estimated from amplification of reference gene primers within the assay. To quantify the absolute abundance of each unique TCRbeta CDR3 rearrangement, sequence reads were collapsed and filtered. For each sample, productive Simpson clonality was calculated as the square root of Simpson's diversity index across productive rearrangements. What TCRdb holds here is the immuneACCESS table cut down to in-frame rearrangements. Part of the clones is not present; checked against another copy, under half of the missing clones reflect an unresolved V gene, and the others are unexplained. From that table come the V and J calls and clone size; the DNA was used to work out D and trimming. In all, the sample holds some 160,000 clones, and approximately 86% of those were seen once. The top ten clones comprise about 2.5% of the sample.

This receptor was obtained from a woman of 80 years or more with COVID-19, enrolled during active disease. The sequenced sample consisted of peripheral blood. Recombination linked TRBV6-5 to TRBJ1-5; 6 matching bases give a weak D call of TRBD1. DNA sequence: TGTGCCAGCAGACCGGGGGGCGCGAGCAATCAGCCCCAGCATTTT. This encodes CASRPGGASNQPQHF.